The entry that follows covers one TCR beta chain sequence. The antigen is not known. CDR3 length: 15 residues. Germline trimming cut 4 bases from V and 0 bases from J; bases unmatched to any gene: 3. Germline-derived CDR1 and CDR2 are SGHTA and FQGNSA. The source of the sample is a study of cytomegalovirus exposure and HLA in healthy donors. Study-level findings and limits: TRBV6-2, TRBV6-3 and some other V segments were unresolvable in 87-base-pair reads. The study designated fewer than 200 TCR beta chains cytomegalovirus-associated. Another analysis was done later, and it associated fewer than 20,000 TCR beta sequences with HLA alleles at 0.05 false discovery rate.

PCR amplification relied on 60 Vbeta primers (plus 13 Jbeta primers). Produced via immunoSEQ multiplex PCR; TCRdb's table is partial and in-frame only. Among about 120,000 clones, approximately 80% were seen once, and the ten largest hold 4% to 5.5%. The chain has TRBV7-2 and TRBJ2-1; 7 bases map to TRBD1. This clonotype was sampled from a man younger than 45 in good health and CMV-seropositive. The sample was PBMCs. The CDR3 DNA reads TGTGCCAGCAGCTGGACAGGAAGCTCCTACAATGAGCAGTTCTTC. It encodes CASSWTGSSYNEQFF. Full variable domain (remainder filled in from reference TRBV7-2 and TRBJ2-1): GAGVSQSPSNKVTEKGKDVELRCDPISGHTALYWYRQSLGQGLEFLIYFQGNSAPDKSGLPSDRFSAERTGGSVSTLTIQRTQQEDSAVYLCASSWTGSSYNEQFFGPGTRLTVL.